The rows below give T cell receptor beta chains drawn from one sample of a study of untreated major depressive disorder. Profiled with immunoSEQ multiplex PCR; TCRdb holds only in-frame clones, not every one. The sample records some 25,000 clones, about 91% being singletons. Sequencing input: CD4+ T cells from PBMCs. These receptors came from a woman between 25 and 40 years old with major depressive disorder. CDR3s include the opening cysteine and the closing phenylalanine or tryptophan. A D gene is named only where the DNA matches it firmly. Rows may omit the clone size; those that give it use once, few, many or a size class.

NA	TRBD2	TRBV27	TRBJ2-7	CASRRRGGTSATYEQYF	TGTGCCAGCAGGAGAAGGGGCGGGACTAGCGCTACCTACGAGCAGTACTTC
once	NA	TRBV4-3	TRBJ1-4	CASSQVREEKLFF	TGCGCCAGCAGCCAAGTTCGGGAAGAAAAACTGTTTTTT
once	NA	TRBV5-4	TRBJ2-3	CASSLSATGGQDTQYF	TGTGCCAGCAGCTTGTCCGCGACAGGCGGCCAAGATACGCAGTATTTT
NA	NA	TRBV10-2	TRBJ1-6	CASSDLVTYNSPLHF	TGCGCCAGCAGTGATCTGGTTACCTATAATTCACCCCTCCACTTT
once	TRBD2	TRBV29-1	TRBJ2-1	CSVVVAGAKQFF	TGCAGCGTTGTGGTAGCGGGAGCTAAGCAGTTCTTC
NA	TRBD1	TRBV5-4	TRBJ1-6	CASSQKQGAGSPLHF	TGTGCCAGCAGCCAAAAACAGGGGGCGGGTTCACCCCTCCACTTT
NA	TRBD1	TRBV7-2	TRBJ2-7	CASSPAGTVSYEQYF	TGTGCCAGCAGCCCCGCCGGGACAGTCTCCTACGAGCAGTACTTC
NA	NA	TRBV27	TRBJ1-1	CASSRTNREGLDMNTEAFF	TGTGCCAGCAGCCGTACCAACAGGGAGGGGTTGGATATGAACACTGAAGCTTTCTTT
few	NA	TRBV19	TRBJ1-6	CASSRVTNSPLHF	TGTGCCAGTAGTAGGGTCACCAATTCACCCCTCCACTTT
NA	TRBD1	TRBV27	TRBJ2-7	CASSVRDSYEQYF	TGTGCCAGCAGTGTCCGGGACAGCTACGAGCAGTACTTC
once	NA	TRBV28	TRBJ1-5	CASAGSGQPQHF	TGTGCCAGCGCCGGTTCGGGTCAGCCCCAGCATTTT
NA	NA	TRBV7-6	TRBJ1-1	CASSSPGWRGRNTEAFF	TGTGCCAGCAGCTCTCCCGGGTGGAGGGGAAGGAACACTGAAGCTTTCTTT
NA	NA	TRBV7-8	TRBJ1-2	CASSFSRGGYTF	TGTGCCAGCAGCTTCTCCAGAGGTGGCTACACCTTC
few	NA	TRBV18	TRBJ1-6	CASSPMDSWDSPLHF	TGTGCCAGCTCACCTATGGATTCTTGGGACTCACCCCTCCACTTT
NA	NA	TRBV10-2	TRBJ2-3	CASSDPGEPGVHTQYF	TGCGCCAGCAGTGACCCGGGGGAACCGGGGGTACATACGCAGTATTTT
NA	NA	TRBV18	TRBJ1-2	CASSPPDTAGLLYGYTF	TGTGCCAGCTCACCACCTGATACAGCGGGACTCCTCTATGGCTACACCTTC
NA	TRBD2	TRBV5-1	TRBJ2-1	CASSLIGLGTSGSNEQFF	TGCGCCAGCAGCTTGATCGGATTGGGGACTAGCGGGAGTAATGAGCAGTTCTTC
NA	NA	TRBV14	TRBJ1-1	CASSQVGWTSSPSTEAFF	TGTGCCAGCAGCCAAGTCGGGTGGACATCCAGCCCAAGCACTGAAGCTTTCTTT
NA	NA	TRBV7-9	TRBJ1-6	CASSLMSQQSPLHF	TGTGCCAGCAGCTTAATGTCGCAGCAGTCACCCCTCCACTTT
NA	NA	TRBV5-4	TRBJ2-1	CASSLNPTSREQFF	TGTGCCAGCAGCTTAAACCCAACTAGTCGAGAGCAGTTCTTC
once	TRBD1	TRBV7-2	TRBJ1-2	CASRQTTGGEGYTF	TGTGCCAGCAGACAAACCACAGGGGGCGAAGGCTACACCTTC
NA	TRBD2	TRBV6-5	TRBJ2-5	CASSYSKVGGVETQYF	TGTGCCAGCAGTTACAGCAAGGTCGGGGGGGTAGAGACCCAGTACTTC
NA	TRBD1	TRBV28	TRBJ1-3	CASILQGADGNTIYF	TGTGCCAGCATCCTACAGGGGGCAGATGGAAACACCATATATTTT
few	TRBD1	TRBV7-6	TRBJ1-1	CASSLGQGNTEAFF	TGTGCCAGCAGCTTAGGACAGGGGAACACTGAAGCTTTCTTT
NA	NA	TRBV29-1	TRBJ2-4	CSVRVGPGVQNIQYF	TGCAGCGTTCGGGTTGGGCCAGGGGTCCAAAACATTCAGTACTTC
NA	NA	TRBV25-1	TRBJ2-2	CASSERVFGTGELFF	TGTGCCAGCAGTGAGCGAGTTTTTGGCACCGGGGAGCTGTTTTTT
NA	TRBD2	TRBV27	TRBJ2-1	CASSLGLAGDEQFF	TGTGCCAGCAGTTTGGGACTAGCGGGAGATGAGCAGTTCTTC
NA	NA	TRBV5-1	TRBJ2-1	CASSLFAGSGNEQFF	TGCGCCAGCAGCTTGTTTGCGGGTAGCGGCAATGAGCAGTTCTTC
NA	TRBD1	TRBV25-1	TRBJ2-2	CASSDRGRGHTGELFF	TGTGCCAGCAGTGATAGGGGCAGGGGGCACACCGGGGAGCTGTTTTTT
NA	NA	TRBV2	TRBJ1-1	CASNLVSQGTEAFF	TGTGCCAGCAACCTGGTCTCCCAGGGTACTGAAGCTTTCTTT
NA	NA	TRBV4-3	TRBJ2-6	CASSQELAAGANVLTF	TGCGCCAGCAGCCAAGAGCTAGCAGCGGGGGCCAACGTCCTGACTTTC
NA	NA	TRBV4-3	TRBJ2-1	CASSQDRDSKPFF	TGCGCCAGCAGCCAAGATAGAGACTCGAAACCGTTCTTC
NA	TRBD1	TRBV6-5	TRBJ1-5	CASSSGTGGDQPQHF	TGTGCCAGCAGTTCCGGGACAGGGGGCGATCAGCCCCAGCATTTT
NA	TRBD1	TRBV11-1	TRBJ1-1	CASSFGRDRGNTEAFF	TGTGCCAGCAGCTTTGGCCGGGACAGGGGGAACACTGAAGCTTTCTTT
NA	NA	TRBV2	TRBJ1-6	CAATTPTLPGGNSPLHF	TGTGCCGCCACCACCCCGACACTACCGGGGGGCAATTCACCCCTCCACTTT
NA	NA	TRBV5-4	TRBJ2-2	CASSFFSGGELFF	TGTGCCAGCAGCTTCTTTAGCGGCGGGGAGCTGTTTTTT
NA	NA	TRBV10-1	TRBJ2-7	CASTPTYEQYF	TGCGCCAGCACCCCTACCTACGAGCAGTACTTC
NA	NA	TRBV11-3	TRBJ1-3	CASSLRGGSGNTIYF	TGTGCCAGCAGCCTCAGGGGAGGTTCTGGAAACACCATATATTTT
NA	TRBD2	TRBV9	TRBJ2-1	CASSVAPAGGSYNEQFF	TGTGCCAGCAGCGTAGCACCAGCGGGAGGGTCCTACAATGAGCAGTTCTTC
NA	NA	TRBV9	TRBJ1-6	CASSVDSGARGSPLHF	TGTGCCAGCAGCGTAGACTCTGGGGCCCGGGGATCACCCCTCCACTTT
NA	NA	TRBV28	TRBJ2-7	CASRDLATTQYF	TGTGCCAGTCGGGACCTAGCTACGACGCAGTACTTC